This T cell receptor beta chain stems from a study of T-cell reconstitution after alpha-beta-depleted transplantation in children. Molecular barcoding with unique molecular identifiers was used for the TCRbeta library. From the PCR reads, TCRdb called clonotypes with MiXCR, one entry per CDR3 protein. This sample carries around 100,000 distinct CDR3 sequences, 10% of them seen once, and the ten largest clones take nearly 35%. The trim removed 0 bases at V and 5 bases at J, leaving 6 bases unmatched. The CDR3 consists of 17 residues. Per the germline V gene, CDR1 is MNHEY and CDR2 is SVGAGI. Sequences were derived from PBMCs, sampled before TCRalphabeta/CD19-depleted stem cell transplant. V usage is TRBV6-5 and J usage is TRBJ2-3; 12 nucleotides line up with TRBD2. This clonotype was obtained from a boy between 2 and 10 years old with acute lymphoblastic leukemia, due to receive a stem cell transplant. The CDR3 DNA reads TGTGCCAGCAGTTACTCGGCTAGCGGGAGGGCCCAAGATACGCAGTATTTT. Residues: CASSYSASGRAQDTQYF.